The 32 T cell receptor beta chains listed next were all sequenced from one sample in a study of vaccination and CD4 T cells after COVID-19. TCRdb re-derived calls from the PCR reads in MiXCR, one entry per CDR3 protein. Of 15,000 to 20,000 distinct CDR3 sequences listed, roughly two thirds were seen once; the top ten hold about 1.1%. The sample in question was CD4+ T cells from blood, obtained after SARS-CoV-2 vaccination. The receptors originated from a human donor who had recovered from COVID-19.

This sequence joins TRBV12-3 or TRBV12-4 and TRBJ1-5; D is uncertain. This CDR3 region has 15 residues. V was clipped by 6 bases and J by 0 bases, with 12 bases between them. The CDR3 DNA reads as TGTGCCAGCAGCCGACGCCCTTATAGCAATCAGCCCCAGCATTTT. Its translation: CASSRRPYSNQPQHF.

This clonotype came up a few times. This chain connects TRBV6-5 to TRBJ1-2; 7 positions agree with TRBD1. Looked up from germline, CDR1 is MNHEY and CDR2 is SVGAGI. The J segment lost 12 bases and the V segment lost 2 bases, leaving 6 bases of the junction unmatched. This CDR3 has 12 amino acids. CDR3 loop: CASSYVGQENTF. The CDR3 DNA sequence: TGTGCCAGCAGTTACGTAGGACAGGAGAACACCTTC.

DNA for the CDR3: TGTGCCAGCAGCTGGGGAGGAGGTGGGTCCTACAATGAGCAGTTCTTC. It specifies CASSWGGGGSYNEQFF. The chain has TRBV11-1 and TRBJ2-1; tentative D call: TRBD2 (6 bases). Trimming pared 4 bases from V and 1 base from J, leaving 14 bases between. The CDR3 extends over 16 amino acids. The germline V gene encodes CDR1 SGHAT and CDR2 FQDESV (reference sequence).

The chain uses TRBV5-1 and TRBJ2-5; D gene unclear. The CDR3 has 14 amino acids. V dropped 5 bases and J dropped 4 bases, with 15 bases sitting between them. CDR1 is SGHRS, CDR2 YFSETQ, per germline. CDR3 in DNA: TGCGCCAGCAGTCTCCGCTCCTTCCGAGAGACCCAGTACTTC. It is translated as CASSLRSFRETQYF. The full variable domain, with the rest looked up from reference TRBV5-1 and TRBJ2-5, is KAGVTQTPRYLIKTRGQQVTLSCSPISGHRSVSWYQQTPGQGLQFLFEYFSETQRNKGNFPGRFSGRQFSNSRSEMNVSTLELGDSALYLCASSLRSFRETQYFGPGTRLLVL.

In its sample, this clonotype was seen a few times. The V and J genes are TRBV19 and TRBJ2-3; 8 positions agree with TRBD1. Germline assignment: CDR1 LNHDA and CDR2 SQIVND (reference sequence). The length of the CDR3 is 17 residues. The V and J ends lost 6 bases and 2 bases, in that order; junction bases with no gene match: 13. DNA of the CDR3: TGTGCCAGTAGCAACTCCAGGGGGCCGGAGGTCACAGATACGCAGTATTTT. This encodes CASSNSRGPEVTDTQYF.

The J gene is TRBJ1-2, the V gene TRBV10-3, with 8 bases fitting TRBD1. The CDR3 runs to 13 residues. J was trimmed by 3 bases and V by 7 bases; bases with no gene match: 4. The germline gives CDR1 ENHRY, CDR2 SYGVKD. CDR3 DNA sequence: TGTGCCATCAACAGGGGGGGGGACTATGGCTACACCTTC. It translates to CAINRGGDYGYTF.

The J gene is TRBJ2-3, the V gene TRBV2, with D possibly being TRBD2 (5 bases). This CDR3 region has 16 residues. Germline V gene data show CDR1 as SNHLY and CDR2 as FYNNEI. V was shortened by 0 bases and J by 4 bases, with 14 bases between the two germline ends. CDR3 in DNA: TGTGCCAGCAGTGAAGCCCCGGGAAGGTCCGCAGATACGCAGTATTTT. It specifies CASSEAPGRSADTQYF.

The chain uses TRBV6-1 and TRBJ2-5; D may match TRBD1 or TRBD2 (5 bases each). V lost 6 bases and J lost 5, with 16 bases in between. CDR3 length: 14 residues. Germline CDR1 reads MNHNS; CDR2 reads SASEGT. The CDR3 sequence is CASSTSGAQETQYF. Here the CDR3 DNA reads TGTGCCAGCAGCACATCCGGGGCGCAGGAGACCCAGTACTTC.

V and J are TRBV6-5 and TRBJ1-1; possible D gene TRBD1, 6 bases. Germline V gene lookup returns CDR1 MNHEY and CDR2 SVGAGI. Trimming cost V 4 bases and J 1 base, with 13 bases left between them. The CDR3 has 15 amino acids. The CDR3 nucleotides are TGTGCCAGCAGTTTCAGACAGGTGAGGAACACTGAAGCTTTCTTT. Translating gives CASSFRQVRNTEAFF.

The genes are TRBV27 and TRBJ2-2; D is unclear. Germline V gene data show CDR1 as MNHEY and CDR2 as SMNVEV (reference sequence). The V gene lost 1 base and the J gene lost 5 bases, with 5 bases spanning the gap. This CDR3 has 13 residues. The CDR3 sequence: CASSLWVTGELFF. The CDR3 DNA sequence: TGTGCCAGCAGTTTATGGGTGACCGGGGAGCTGTTTTTT.

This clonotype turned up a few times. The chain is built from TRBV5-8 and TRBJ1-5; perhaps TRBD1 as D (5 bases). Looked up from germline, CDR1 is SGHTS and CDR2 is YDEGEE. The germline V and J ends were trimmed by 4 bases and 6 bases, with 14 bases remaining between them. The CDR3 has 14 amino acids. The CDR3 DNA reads TGTGCCAGCAGCACCCGGGACTGGAGTCAGCCCCAGCATTTT. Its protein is CASSTRDWSQPQHF.

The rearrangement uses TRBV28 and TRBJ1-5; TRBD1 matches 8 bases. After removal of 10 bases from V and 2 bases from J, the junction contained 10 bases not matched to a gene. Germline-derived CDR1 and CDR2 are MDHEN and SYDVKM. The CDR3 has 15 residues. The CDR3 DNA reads TGTGCCACAAGTGGGACAGGTAGAGGCAATCAGCCCCAGCATTTT. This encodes CATSGTGRGNQPQHF.

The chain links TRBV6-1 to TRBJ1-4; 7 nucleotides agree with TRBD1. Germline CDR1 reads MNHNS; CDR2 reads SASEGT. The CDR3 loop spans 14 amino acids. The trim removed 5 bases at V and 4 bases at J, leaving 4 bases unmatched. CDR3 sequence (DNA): TGTGCCAGCAGTATGACAGGGAGTAATGAAAAACTGTTTTTT. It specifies CASSMTGSNEKLFF.

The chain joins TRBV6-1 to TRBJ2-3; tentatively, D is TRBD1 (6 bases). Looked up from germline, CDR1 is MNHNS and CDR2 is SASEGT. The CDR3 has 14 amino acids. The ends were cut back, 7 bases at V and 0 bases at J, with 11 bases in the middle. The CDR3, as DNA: TGTGCCAGCACAGCAGGGGTTAGCACAGATACGCAGTATTTT. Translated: CASTAGVSTDTQYF.

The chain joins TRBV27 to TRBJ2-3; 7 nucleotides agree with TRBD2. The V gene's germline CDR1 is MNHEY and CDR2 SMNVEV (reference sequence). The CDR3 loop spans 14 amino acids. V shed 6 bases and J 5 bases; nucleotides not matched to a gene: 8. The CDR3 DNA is TGTGCCAGCAGATCCGGGGGGTCTGGAGATACGCAGTATTTT. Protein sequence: CASRSGGSGDTQYF.

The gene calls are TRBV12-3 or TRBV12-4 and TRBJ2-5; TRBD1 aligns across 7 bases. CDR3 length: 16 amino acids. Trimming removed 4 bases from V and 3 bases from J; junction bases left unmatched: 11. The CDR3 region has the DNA TGTGCCAGCAGTTACAACCTCAACAGGGGCAAAGAGACCCAGTACTTC. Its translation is CASSYNLNRGKETQYF.

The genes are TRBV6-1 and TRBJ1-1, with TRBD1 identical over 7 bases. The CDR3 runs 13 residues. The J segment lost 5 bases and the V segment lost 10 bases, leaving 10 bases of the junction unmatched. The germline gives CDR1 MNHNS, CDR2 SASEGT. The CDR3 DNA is TGTGCCACCAAGCAGCAGGGGGGGACTGAAGCTTTCTTT. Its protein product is CATKQQGGTEAFF.

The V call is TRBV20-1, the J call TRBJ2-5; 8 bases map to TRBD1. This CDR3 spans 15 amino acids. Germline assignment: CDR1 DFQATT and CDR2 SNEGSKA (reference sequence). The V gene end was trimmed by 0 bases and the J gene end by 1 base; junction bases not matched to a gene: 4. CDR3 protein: CSARDRTGSQETQYF. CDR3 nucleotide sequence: TGCAGTGCTAGAGATCGGACAGGGTCCCAAGAGACCCAGTACTTC.

CDR3 bases: TGTGCCAGCAGCCACCTGCATACGCAGTATTTT. Encoded protein: CASSHLHTQYF. This rearrangement joins TRBV4-2 to TRBJ2-3; D unclear. V was cut by 3 bases and J by 7 bases, with 5 bases left in between. This CDR3 is built from 11 residues. Germline V gene sequence: CDR1 LGHNA, CDR2 YNFKEQ.

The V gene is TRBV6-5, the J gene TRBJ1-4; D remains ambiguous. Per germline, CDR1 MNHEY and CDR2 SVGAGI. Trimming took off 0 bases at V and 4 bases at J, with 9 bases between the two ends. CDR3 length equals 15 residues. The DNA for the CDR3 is TGTGCCAGCAGTTACTCGATCGGTCGTAATGAAAAACTGTTTTTT. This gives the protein CASSYSIGRNEKLFF.

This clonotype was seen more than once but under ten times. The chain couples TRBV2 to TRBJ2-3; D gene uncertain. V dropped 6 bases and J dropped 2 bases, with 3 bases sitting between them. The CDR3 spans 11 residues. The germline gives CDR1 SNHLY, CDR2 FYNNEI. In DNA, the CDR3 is TGTGCCAGCAGCAACACAGATACGCAGTATTTT. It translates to CASSNTDTQYF.

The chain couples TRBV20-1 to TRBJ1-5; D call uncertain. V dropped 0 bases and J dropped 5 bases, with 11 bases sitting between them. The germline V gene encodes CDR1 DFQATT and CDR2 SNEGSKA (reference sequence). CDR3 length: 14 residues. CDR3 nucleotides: TGCAGTGCTAGAGATCAAGTCATAGATCAGCCCCAGCATTTT. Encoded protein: CSARDQVIDQPQHF.

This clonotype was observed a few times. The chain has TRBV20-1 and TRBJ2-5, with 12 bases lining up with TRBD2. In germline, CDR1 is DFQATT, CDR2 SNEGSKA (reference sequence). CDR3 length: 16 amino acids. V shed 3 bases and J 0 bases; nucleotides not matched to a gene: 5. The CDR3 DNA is TGCAGTGCTAGGGCTAGCGGGAGGGCGTACCAAGAGACCCAGTACTTC. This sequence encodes CSARASGRAYQETQYF.

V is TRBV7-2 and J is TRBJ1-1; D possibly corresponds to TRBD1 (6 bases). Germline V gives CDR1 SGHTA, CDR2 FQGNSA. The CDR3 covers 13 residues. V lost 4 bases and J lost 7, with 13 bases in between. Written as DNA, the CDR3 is TGTGCCAGCAGCTGGAGGGGGGGAGTTGAAGCTTTCTTT. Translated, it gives CASSWRGGVEAFF.

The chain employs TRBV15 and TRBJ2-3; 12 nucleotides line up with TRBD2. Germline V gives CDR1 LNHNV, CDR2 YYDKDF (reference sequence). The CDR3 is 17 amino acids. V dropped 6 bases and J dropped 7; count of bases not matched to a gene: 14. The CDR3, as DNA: TGTGCCACCAGGTCAACTAGCGGGAGGCCTAATGGGTATACGCAGTATTTT. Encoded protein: CATRSTSGRPNGYTQYF.

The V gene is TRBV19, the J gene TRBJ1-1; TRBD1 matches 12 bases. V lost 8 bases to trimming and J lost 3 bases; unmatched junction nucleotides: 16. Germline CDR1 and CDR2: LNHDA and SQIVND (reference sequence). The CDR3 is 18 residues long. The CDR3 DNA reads TGTGCCAGTCGACGGTCCCGGGACAGGGGGCGCGGGGACACTGAAGCTTTCTTT. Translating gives CASRRSRDRGRGDTEAFF.

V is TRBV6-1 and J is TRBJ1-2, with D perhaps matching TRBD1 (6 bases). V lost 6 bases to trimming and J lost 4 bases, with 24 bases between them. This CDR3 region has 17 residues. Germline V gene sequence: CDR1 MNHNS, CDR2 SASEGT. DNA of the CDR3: TGTGCCAGCAGAATTTGGAACAGGGCTAGGCCTGGCTATGGCTACACCTTC. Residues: CASRIWNRARPGYGYTF.

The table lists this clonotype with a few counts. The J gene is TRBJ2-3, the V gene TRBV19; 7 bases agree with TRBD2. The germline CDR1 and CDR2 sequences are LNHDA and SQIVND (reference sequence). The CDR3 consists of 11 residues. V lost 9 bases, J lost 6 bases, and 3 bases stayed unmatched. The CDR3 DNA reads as TGTGCCAGCGCAGCGGGGGATACGCAGTATTTT. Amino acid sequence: CASAAGDTQYF.

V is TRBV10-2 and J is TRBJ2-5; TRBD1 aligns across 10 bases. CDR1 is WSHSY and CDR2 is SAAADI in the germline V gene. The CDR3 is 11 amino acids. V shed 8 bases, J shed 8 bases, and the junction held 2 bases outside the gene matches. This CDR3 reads CASRDRGTQYF. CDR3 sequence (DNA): TGCGCCAGCCGGGACAGGGGAACCCAGTACTTC.

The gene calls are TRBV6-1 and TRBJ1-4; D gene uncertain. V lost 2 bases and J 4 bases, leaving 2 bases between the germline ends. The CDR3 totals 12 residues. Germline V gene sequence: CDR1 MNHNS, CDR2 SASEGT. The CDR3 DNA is TGTGCCAGCAGTGAACTTAATGAAAAACTGTTTTTT. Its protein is CASSELNEKLFF.

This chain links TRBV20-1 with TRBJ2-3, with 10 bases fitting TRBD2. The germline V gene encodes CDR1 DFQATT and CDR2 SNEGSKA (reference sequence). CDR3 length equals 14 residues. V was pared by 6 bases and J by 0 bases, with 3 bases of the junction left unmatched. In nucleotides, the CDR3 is TGCAGTGCCCCGACTAGCGGGAGCACAGATACGCAGTATTTT. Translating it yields CSAPTSGSTDTQYF.

Written as DNA, the CDR3 is TGTGCCAGCAGTTACTCCCCACCTAGCGGGACTTACAATGAGCAGTTCTTC. Translated, it gives CASSYSPPSGTYNEQFF. The rearrangement joins TRBV6-2 or TRBV6-3 to TRBJ2-1; TRBD2 matches at 9 bases. The germline CDR1 and CDR2 sequences are MNHEY and SVGEGT. The CDR3 sequence is 17 residues long. Trimming removed 0 bases from V and 4 bases from J; junction bases left unmatched: 7.